Following are 12 T cell receptor beta chains from one sample sequenced in a study of T cell responses to AZD1222 COVID-19 vaccine. TCRdb's copy holds only in-frame clones and misses some; the assay was immunoSEQ multiplex PCR. The table includes some 140,000 clones, over 85% detected once. Sequenced material: peripheral blood, taken on day 0 of AZD1222 vaccination. The source of these receptors is an adult in good health.

The chain links TRBV11-2 to TRBJ2-3; 7 positions match TRBD2. CDR1 is SGHAT, CDR2 FQNNGV, per germline. The J segment lost 2 bases and the V segment lost 0 bases, leaving 14 bases of the junction unmatched. The CDR3 loop spans 19 amino acids. The CDR3 DNA is TGTGCCAGCAGCTTAGATCCCGGGGGGAACCGTAGATCCACAGATACGCAGTATTTT. Amino acid sequence: CASSLDPGGNRRSTDTQYF.

This rearrangement joins TRBV6-2 or TRBV6-3 to TRBJ2-3; a possible D gene is TRBD1 (5 bases). The length of the CDR3 is 13 residues. Looked up from germline, CDR1 is MNHEY and CDR2 is SVGEGT. V lost 0 bases and J 4 bases, leaving 5 bases between the germline ends. CDR3 loop: CASSYSGADTQYF. CDR3 DNA: TGTGCCAGCAGTTACTCAGGGGCAGATACGCAGTATTTT.

The chain combines TRBV6-5 with TRBJ1-1; 9 bases match TRBD1. V was clipped by 5 bases and J by 8 bases; unmatched bases: 9. CDR3 size: 14 residues. Germline CDR1 and CDR2: MNHEY and SVGAGI. CDR3 residues: CASSPSGTGPEAFF. CDR3 DNA: TGTGCCAGCAGTCCCTCCGGGACAGGGCCGGAAGCTTTCTTT.

The chain uses TRBV9 and TRBJ2-1, with TRBD2 matching over 10 bases. This CDR3 spans 14 amino acids. Germline values: CDR1 SGDLS, CDR2 YYNGEE. The junction had 4 bases not matched to a gene; V was cut back by 0 bases and J by 10 bases. CDR3 nucleotide sequence: TGTGCCAGCAGCGTAGTAGCGGGAGGAAGGGAGCAGTTCTTC. It specifies CASSVVAGGREQFF. Using reference TRBV9 and TRBJ2-1 for the parts outside the CDR3, the full variable domain is DSGVTQTPKHLITATGQRVTLRCSPRSGDLSVYWYQQSLDQGLQFLIQYYNGEERAKGNILERFSAQQFPDLHSELNLSSLELGDSALYFCASSVVAGGREQFFGPGTRLTVL.

This clone was detected once. V gene TRBV19 combines with J gene TRBJ1-1, with D tentatively TRBD1 (5 bases). The CDR3 has 14 amino acids. The V gene's germline CDR1 is LNHDA and CDR2 SQIVND (reference sequence). The germline V and J ends were trimmed by 1 base and 4 bases, with 10 bases remaining between them. Here the CDR3 DNA reads TGTGCCAGTAGTATAGGGGGCCCCTTCACTGAAGCTTTCTTT. Encoded protein: CASSIGGPFTEAFF. Combining the CDR3 with reference TRBV19 and TRBJ1-1 gives the whole variable domain DGGITQSPKYLFRKEGQNVTLSCEQNLNHDAMYWYRQDPGQGLRLIYYSQIVNDFQKGDIAEGYSVSREKKESFPLTVTSAQKNPTAFYLCASSIGGPFTEAFFGQGTRLTVV.

V is TRBV4-3 and J is TRBJ1-4; the D gene is possibly TRBD1 (5 bases). This CDR3 has 15 amino acids. Germline V gene data show CDR1 as LGHNA and CDR2 as YSLEER. Trimming shortened V by 1 base and J by 5 bases, and 11 bases separated the two germline ends. CDR3 DNA sequence: TGCGCCAGCAGCCAAGCGAGGACACGGAATGAAAAACTGTTTTTT. Translated: CASSQARTRNEKLFF.

The rearrangement joins TRBV7-9 to TRBJ2-2; the D is unclear. This CDR3 is 14 amino acids long. Germline V lookup: CDR1 SEHNR, CDR2 FQNEAQ (reference sequence). The germline V and J ends were trimmed by 4 bases and 5 bases, with 11 bases remaining between them. The CDR3 loop is CASSSRQRTGELFF. The CDR3 DNA reads TGTGCCAGCAGCTCTAGACAAAGGACCGGGGAGCTGTTTTTT. Complete variable domain (other parts from reference TRBV7-9 and TRBJ2-2): DTGVSQNPRHKITKRGQNVTFRCDPISEHNRLYWYRQTLGQGPEFLTYFQNEAQLEKSRLLSDRFSAERPKGSFSTLEIQRTEQGDSAMYLCASSSRQRTGELFFGEGSRLTVL.

V usage is TRBV2 and J usage is TRBJ2-5; TRBD2 agrees at 10 bases. The junction had 5 bases not matched to a gene; V was cut back by 1 base and J by 6 bases. The CDR3 length is 15 residues. The germline V gene has CDR1 SNHLY and CDR2 FYNNEI. CDR3 in amino acids: CASSEVAGGTKTQYF. The CDR3 bases are TGTGCCAGCAGTGAAGTAGCGGGAGGAACTAAGACCCAGTACTTC.

The J gene is TRBJ2-3, the V gene TRBV29-1; D ambiguous. CDR1 SQVTM and CDR2 ANQGSEA come from the germline V gene. CDR3 length: 12 amino acids. The V gene lost 4 bases and the J gene lost 6 bases, with 11 bases spanning the gap. The CDR3 spells CSVALVGDTQYF. In DNA form, the CDR3 reads TGCAGCGTTGCCTTAGTTGGGGATACGCAGTATTTT.

V and J are TRBV5-4 and TRBJ2-7; a weak D match, TRBD2 (5 bases). The CDR3 has 14 residues. Trimming shortened V by 4 bases and J by 4 bases, and 15 bases separated the two germline ends. CDR1 is SGHNT, CDR2 YYREEE, per germline (reference sequence). The CDR3, as DNA: TGTGCCAGCAGCCGCCGCCGGGATCAATACGAGCAGTACTTC. It codes for CASSRRRDQYEQYF.

This clone turned up a few times. This chain links TRBV27 with TRBJ1-2, with 8 bases that match TRBD1. There are 14 residues in the CDR3. V was pared by 5 bases and J by 4 bases, with 6 bases of the junction left unmatched. Germline assignment: CDR1 MNHEY and CDR2 SMNVEV (reference sequence). The CDR3 spells CASSNPGGVYGYTF. The CDR3 nucleotides are TGTGCCAGCAGTAACCCAGGGGGCGTCTATGGCTACACCTTC.

The chain joins TRBV7-2 to TRBJ1-4, with D possibly matching TRBD1 (5 bases). The V gene's germline CDR1 is SGHTA and CDR2 FQGNSA. The CDR3 runs 15 residues. Trimming pared 5 bases from V and 2 bases from J, leaving 12 bases between. CDR3 region: CASSTTGTTNEKLFF. CDR3 sequence (DNA): TGTGCCAGCAGCACCACGGGGACGACTAATGAAAAACTGTTTTTT.